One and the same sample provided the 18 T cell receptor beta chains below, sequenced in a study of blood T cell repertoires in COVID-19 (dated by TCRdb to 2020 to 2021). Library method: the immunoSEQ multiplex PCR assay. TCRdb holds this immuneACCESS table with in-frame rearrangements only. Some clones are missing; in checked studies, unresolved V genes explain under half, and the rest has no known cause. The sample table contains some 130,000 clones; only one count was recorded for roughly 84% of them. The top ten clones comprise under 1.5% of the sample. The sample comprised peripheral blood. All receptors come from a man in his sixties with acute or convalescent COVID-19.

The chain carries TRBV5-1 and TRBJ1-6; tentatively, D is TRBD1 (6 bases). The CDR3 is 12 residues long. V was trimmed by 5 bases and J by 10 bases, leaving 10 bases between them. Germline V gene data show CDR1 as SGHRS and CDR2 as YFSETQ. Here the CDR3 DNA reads TGCGCCAGCAGGACAGGAGACTCACCCCTCCACTTT. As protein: CASRTGDSPLHF.

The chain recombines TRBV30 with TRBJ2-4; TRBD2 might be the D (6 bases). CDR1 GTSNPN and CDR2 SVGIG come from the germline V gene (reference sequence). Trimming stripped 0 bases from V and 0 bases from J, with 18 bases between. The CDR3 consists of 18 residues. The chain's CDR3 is CAWSVTGSGSLAKNIQYF. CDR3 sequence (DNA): TGTGCCTGGAGTGTAACCGGGAGTGGTTCACTAGCCAAAAACATTCAGTACTTC.

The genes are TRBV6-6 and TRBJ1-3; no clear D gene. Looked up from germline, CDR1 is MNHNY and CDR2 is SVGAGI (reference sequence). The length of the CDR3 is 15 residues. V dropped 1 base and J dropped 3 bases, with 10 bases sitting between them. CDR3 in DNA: TGTGCCAGCAGTTACTTGTGGGGAGGTGGAAACACCATATATTTT. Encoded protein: CASSYLWGGGNTIYF.

CDR3 sequence (DNA): TGTGCCAGTAGTTCGGGACTAGCGGATTGGTACGAGCAGTACTTC. Encoded protein: CASSSGLADWYEQYF. The V and J genes are TRBV19 and TRBJ2-7, with TRBD2 matching over 11 bases. The CDR3 totals 15 residues. The V gene's germline CDR1 is LNHDA and CDR2 SQIVND (reference sequence). V was clipped by 5 bases and J by 4 bases; unmatched bases: 7.

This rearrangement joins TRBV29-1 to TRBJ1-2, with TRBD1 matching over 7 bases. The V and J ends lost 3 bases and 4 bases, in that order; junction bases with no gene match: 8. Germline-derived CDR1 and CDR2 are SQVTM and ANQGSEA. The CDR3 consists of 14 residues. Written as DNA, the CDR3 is TGCAGCGTTGATGAAACAGGGGTTGGCTATGGCTACACCTTC. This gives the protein CSVDETGVGYGYTF.

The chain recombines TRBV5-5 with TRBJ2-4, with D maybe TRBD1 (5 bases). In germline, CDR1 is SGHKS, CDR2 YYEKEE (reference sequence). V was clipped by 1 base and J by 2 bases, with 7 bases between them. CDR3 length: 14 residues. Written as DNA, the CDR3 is TGTGCCAGCAGCTTGCCAGGGACCAAAAACATTCAGTACTTC. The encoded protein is CASSLPGTKNIQYF.

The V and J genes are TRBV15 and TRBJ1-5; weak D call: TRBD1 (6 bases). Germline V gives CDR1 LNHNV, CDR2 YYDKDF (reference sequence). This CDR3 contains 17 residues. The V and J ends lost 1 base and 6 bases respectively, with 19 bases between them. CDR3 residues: CATSRGEFWQGSQPQHF. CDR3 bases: TGTGCCACCAGCAGAGGGGAATTTTGGCAGGGGAGTCAGCCCCAGCATTTT.

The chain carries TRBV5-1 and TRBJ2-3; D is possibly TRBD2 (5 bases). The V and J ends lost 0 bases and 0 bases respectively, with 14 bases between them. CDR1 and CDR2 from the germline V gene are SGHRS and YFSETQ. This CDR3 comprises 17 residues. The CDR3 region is CASSLALARGSTDTQYF. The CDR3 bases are TGCGCCAGCAGCTTGGCCTTGGCCCGGGGAAGCACAGATACGCAGTATTTT. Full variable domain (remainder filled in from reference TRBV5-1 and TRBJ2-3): KAGVTQTPRYLIKTRGQQVTLSCSPISGHRSVSWYQQTPGQGLQFLFEYFSETQRNKGNFPGRFSGRQFSNSRSEMNVSTLELGDSALYLCASSLALARGSTDTQYFGPGTRLTVL.

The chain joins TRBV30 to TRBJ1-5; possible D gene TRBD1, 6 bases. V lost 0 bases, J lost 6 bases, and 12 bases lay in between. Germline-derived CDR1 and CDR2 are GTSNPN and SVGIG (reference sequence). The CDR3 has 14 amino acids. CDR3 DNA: TGTGCCTGGAGTGTACAGGGTATGGCTCAGCCCCAGCATTTT. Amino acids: CAWSVQGMAQPQHF.

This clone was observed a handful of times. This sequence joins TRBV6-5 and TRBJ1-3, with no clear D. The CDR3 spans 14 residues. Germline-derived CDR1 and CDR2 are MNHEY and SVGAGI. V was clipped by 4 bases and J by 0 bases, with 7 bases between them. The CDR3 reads CASSLQSSGNTIYF. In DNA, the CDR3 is TGTGCCAGCAGTTTACAGAGCTCTGGAAACACCATATATTTT.

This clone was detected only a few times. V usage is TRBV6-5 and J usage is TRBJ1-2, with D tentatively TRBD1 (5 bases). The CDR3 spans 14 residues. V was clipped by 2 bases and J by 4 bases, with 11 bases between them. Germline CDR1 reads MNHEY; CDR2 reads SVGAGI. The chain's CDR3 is CASSYLGDSYGYTF. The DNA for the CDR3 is TGTGCCAGCAGTTACCTAGGGGACTCCTATGGCTACACCTTC.

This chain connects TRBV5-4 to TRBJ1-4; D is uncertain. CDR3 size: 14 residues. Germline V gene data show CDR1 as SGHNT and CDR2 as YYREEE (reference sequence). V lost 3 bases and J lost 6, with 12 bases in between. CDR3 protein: CASSSRTQDEKLFF. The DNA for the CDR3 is TGTGCCAGCAGCTCGCGGACTCAGGATGAAAAACTGTTTTTT.

The CDR3 protein is CASSSQGFLAGELFF. CDR3 DNA: TGTGCCAGCAGTTCACAGGGATTTCTCGCCGGGGAGCTGTTTTTT. J is TRBJ2-2 and V is TRBV27; tentatively, D is TRBD1 (6 bases). V was pared by 4 bases and J by 6 bases, with 15 bases between. Germline CDR1 reads MNHEY; CDR2 reads SMNVEV (reference sequence). The CDR3 has 15 amino acids.

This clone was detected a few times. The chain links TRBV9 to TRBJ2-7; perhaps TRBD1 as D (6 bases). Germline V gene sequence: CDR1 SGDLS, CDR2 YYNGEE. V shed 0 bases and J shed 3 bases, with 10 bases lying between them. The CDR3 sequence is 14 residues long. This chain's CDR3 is CASSVGDKNYEQYF. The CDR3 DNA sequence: TGTGCCAGCAGCGTAGGGGACAAGAACTACGAGCAGTACTTC.

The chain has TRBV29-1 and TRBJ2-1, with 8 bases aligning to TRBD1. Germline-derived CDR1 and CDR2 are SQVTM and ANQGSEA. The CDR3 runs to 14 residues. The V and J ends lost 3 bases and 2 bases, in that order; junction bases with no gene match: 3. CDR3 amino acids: CSVDKDRAYNEQFF. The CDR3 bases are TGCAGCGTTGATAAGGACAGGGCCTACAATGAGCAGTTCTTC.

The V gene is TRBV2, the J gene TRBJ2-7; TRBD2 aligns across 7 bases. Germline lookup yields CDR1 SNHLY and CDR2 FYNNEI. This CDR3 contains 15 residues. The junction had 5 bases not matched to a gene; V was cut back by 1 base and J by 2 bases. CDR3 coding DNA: TGTGCCAGCAGTGAAGGGGGGGGAAGCCCCTACGAGCAGTACTTC. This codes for CASSEGGGSPYEQYF.

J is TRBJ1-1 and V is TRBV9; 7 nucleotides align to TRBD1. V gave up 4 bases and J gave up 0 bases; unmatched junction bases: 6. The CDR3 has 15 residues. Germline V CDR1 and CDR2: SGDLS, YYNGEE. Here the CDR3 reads CASSPRDSMNTEAFF. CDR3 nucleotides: TGTGCCAGCAGCCCCCGGGACAGCATGAACACTGAAGCTTTCTTT.

CDR3: CASSPLADSYEQYF. Here the CDR3 DNA reads TGTGCCAGCTCACCGCTAGCGGATTCCTACGAGCAGTACTTC. The chain is built from TRBV18 and TRBJ2-7; 7 bases align to TRBD2. Germline trimming cut 3 bases from V and 1 base from J; bases unmatched to any gene: 3. Germline V lookup: CDR1 KGHSH, CDR2 LQKENI. The length of the CDR3 is 14 residues.